The clone carrying this TCR beta chain was counted only a few times. Its cognate antigen is unknown. CDR1 and CDR2 from the germline V gene are MNHEY and SVGAGI. CDR3 length: 14 residues. With V trimmed by 5 bases and J by 3 bases, 6 bases remained unmatched. Template-switching 5'RACE yielded the TCR cDNA; a universal primer site and UMIs were added in the process. TCRdb fed the 5' RACE reads into MiXCR, producing one record per CDR3 protein. This sample yields some 200,000 distinct CDR3 sequences, of which approximately 11% are seen a single time; roughly a third belongs to the top ten. This sample stems from a study of T cells after yellow fever vaccination. Study details: SMART-Seq v4 Ultra Low Input handled preparation of low-cell-number fractions.

Study-wide findings and caveats: Although most clonotypes did not, a small share appeared in both CD4 and CD8 compartments. Reappearance after the booster was observed for most primary-vaccination clones (roughly 97% CD4, about 85% CD8).

V usage is TRBV6-5 and J usage is TRBJ2-5, with 7 bases lining up with TRBD2. The sequencing used CD8+ T cells sorted from PBMCs, collected 15 days after the yellow fever booster vaccination. This receptor was taken from a man aged 18 to 29 who received the YFV17D yellow fever vaccine. In DNA form, the CDR3 reads TGTGCCAGCAGTAAGGGACTATTTAAAGAGACCCAGTACTTC. Translation: CASSKGLFKETQYF.